These 20 T cell receptor beta chains came from one sample sequenced in a study of T cells after yellow fever vaccination (dated by TCRdb to the late 2010s). The treatment or condition label for this specimen denotes: live attenuated yellow fever vaccine strain. The receptor library was made with 5' RACE. TCRdb records Illumina NovaSeq 6000 as the sequencer. TCRdb reprocessing: public reads trimmed at Q25 with fastp, clones called with MiXCR, in-frame beta chains kept. Every distinct CDR3 protein forms one entry, paired with its most common genes and DNA. The sample data list hundreds of thousands of distinct CDR3 sequences, and 3% to 4.5% of these were observed just once. The ten largest clones capture 23% of the sample. Here the sequenced sample was PBMCs, taken on the day of the yellow fever booster vaccination. The receptors stem from a man between 18 and 35 years old who received the YFV17D yellow fever vaccine.

This rearrangement joins TRBV5-1 to TRBJ2-1, with 10 bases matching TRBD1. This CDR3 has 17 residues. V was pared by 4 bases and J by 4 bases, with 11 bases of the junction left unmatched. Germline V CDR1 and CDR2: SGHRS, YFSETQ. The CDR3 coding sequence is TGCGCCAGCAGCCCCCGGGGGGGACAGGGGAAATACAATGAGCAGTTCTTC. It translates to CASSPRGGQGKYNEQFF.

In this sample, this clonotype turned up many times. The chain's CDR3 is CASSIDPVPYNEQFF. In nucleotides, the CDR3 is TGTGCCAGTAGTATAGATCCCGTCCCCTACAATGAGCAGTTCTTC. This chain joins TRBV19 and TRBJ2-1; the D is unclear. In germline, CDR1 is LNHDA, CDR2 SQIVND (reference sequence). This CDR3 contains 15 residues. Trimming stripped 0 bases from V and 2 bases from J, with 8 bases between.

This clonotype was detected many times. The chain combines TRBV7-7 with TRBJ2-2; D possibly corresponds to TRBD1 (5 bases). This CDR3 contains 14 residues. Trimming took off 6 bases at V and 2 bases at J, with 10 bases between the two ends. Germline CDR1 reads SSHAT; CDR2 reads FNYEAQ (reference sequence). The CDR3 is CASRSRVNTGELFF. DNA of the CDR3: TGTGCCAGCAGATCCAGGGTAAACACCGGGGAGCTGTTTTTT.

This clonotype showed up many times. The chain employs TRBV2 and TRBJ2-5; no definite D call. The CDR3 has 14 amino acids. Germline CDR1 and CDR2: SNHLY and FYNNEI. Trimming pared 7 bases from V and 2 bases from J, leaving 14 bases between. The CDR3 sequence is CASTRLDLQETQYF. The CDR3 DNA reads as TGTGCCAGCACTCGACTTGACTTACAAGAGACCCAGTACTTC. Full variable domain (rest looked up from reference TRBV2 and TRBJ2-5): EPEVTQTPSHQVTQMGQEVILRCVPISNHLYFYWYRQILGQKVEFLVSFYNNEISEKSEIFDDQFSVERPDGSNFTLKIRSTKLEDSAMYFCASTRLDLQETQYFGPGTRLLVL.

This clonotype has at least ten counts. The gene calls are TRBV5-1 and TRBJ1-1; D is possibly TRBD1 (5 bases). Germline V gene sequence: CDR1 SGHRS, CDR2 YFSETQ. The CDR3 is made up of 17 amino acids. V was pared by 4 bases and J by 5 bases, with 24 bases between. CDR3 DNA: TGCGCCAGCAGCCCGGGGGGGATCGGGACCGGGAGAACTGAAGCTTTCTTT. Its protein is CASSPGGIGTGRTEAFF.

The rearrangement links TRBV7-9 to TRBJ1-5, with D tentatively TRBD1 (5 bases). Deletions cut 5 bases from V and 5 bases from J, with 10 bases between. CDR1 is SEHNR and CDR2 is FQNEAQ in the germline V gene (reference sequence). The CDR3 sequence is 13 residues long. Here the CDR3 DNA reads TGTGCCAGCAGCCACGCCAGGGATCAGCCCCAGCATTTT. Its protein is CASSHARDQPQHF.

The table lists this clonotype with a few counts. The V gene is TRBV6-5, the J gene TRBJ1-3, with 7 bases identical to TRBD1. CDR1 is MNHEY and CDR2 is SVGAGI in the germline V gene. The CDR3 extends over 15 amino acids. Trimming cost V 5 bases and J 2 bases; bases outside gene matches: 6. The CDR3 nucleotides are TGTGCCAGCAGTATGGGGCAGGGGGCTGGAAACACCATATATTTT. Translating gives CASSMGQGAGNTIYF.

This clonotype was recorded at least ten times. The J gene is TRBJ1-2, the V gene TRBV11-2, with a tentative D call TRBD1 (5 bases). V was clipped by 4 bases and J by 2 bases, with 14 bases between them. CDR1 SGHAT and CDR2 FQNNGV come from the germline V gene. The CDR3 loop spans 15 amino acids. CDR3 sequence (DNA): TGTGCCAGCAGCTCGGCCGACAGTGACAACTATGGCTACACCTTC. Translation gives CASSSADSDNYGYTF. Full variable domain (outside the CDR3, taken from reference TRBV11-2 and TRBJ1-2): EAGVAQSPRYKIIEKRQSVAFWCNPISGHATLYWYQQILGQGPKLLIQFQNNGVVDDSQLPKDRFSAERLKGVDSTLKIQPAKLEDSAVYLCASSSADSDNYGYTFGSGTRLTVV.

In its sample, this clonotype was seen a few times. The chain carries TRBV4-2 and TRBJ1-2; D might be TRBD1 (6 bases). From germline, CDR1 is LGHNA and CDR2 YNFKEQ. Between the trimmed V and J ends, which lost 2 bases and 8 bases, there was a span of 15 bases. CDR3 length: 14 amino acids. The CDR3 loop reads CASSQLQGSDGYTF. For the CDR3, the DNA is TGTGCCAGCAGCCAATTACAGGGTTCTGACGGCTACACCTTC.

This clonotype was recorded many times. The chain has TRBV11-2 and TRBJ2-2, with D maybe TRBD2 (6 bases). Trimming took off 4 bases at V and 4 bases at J, with 10 bases between the two ends. The CDR3 spans 14 residues. The V gene's germline CDR1 is SGHAT and CDR2 FQNNGV. CDR3 sequence reads: CASSSGRTTGELFF. CDR3 nucleotides: TGTGCCAGCAGCTCGGGGAGGACCACCGGGGAGCTGTTTTTT.

This chain joins TRBV20-1 and TRBJ2-3; 15 bases fit TRBD2. V lost 6 bases to trimming and J lost 4 bases; unmatched junction nucleotides: 8. The CDR3 covers 16 residues. CDR1 and CDR2 from the germline V gene are DFQATT and SNEGSKA (reference sequence). CDR3 coding DNA: TGCAGTGCGTCGGGACTAGCGGGGGGCACCTCAGATACGCAGTATTTT. Protein: CSASGLAGGTSDTQYF.

In this sample, this clonotype turned up many times. The V gene is TRBV4-2, the J gene TRBJ2-5; D possibly uses TRBD1 or TRBD2 (6 bases each). The CDR3 totals 15 residues. Germline values: CDR1 LGHNA, CDR2 YNFKEQ. V was shortened by 0 bases and J by 2 bases, with 10 bases between the two germline ends. This chain's CDR3 is CASSQDRGGQETQYF. CDR3 DNA: TGTGCCAGCAGCCAAGACCGAGGGGGGCAAGAGACCCAGTACTTC.

This clonotype came up many times. The rearrangement joins TRBV4-1 to TRBJ2-5; TRBD1 is a possible D gene (6 bases). The CDR3 has 15 amino acids. V was trimmed by 2 bases and J by 5 bases, leaving 15 bases between them. Germline lookup yields CDR1 MGHRA and CDR2 YSYEKL. CDR3 protein: CASSQSQGISETQYF. DNA of the CDR3: TGCGCCAGCAGCCAATCACAGGGCATCTCGGAGACCCAGTACTTC.

This clonotype was counted at least ten times. The chain is built from TRBV20-1 and TRBJ2-1; 8 bases agree with TRBD2. Trimming removed 0 bases from V and 0 bases from J; junction bases left unmatched: 4. CDR1 and CDR2 from the germline V gene are DFQATT and SNEGSKA (reference sequence). This CDR3 comprises 16 residues. In nucleotides, the CDR3 is TGCAGTGCTAGAGATGCGGGGGGAAGCTCCTACAATGAGCAGTTCTTC. Translated: CSARDAGGSSYNEQFF.

The rearrangement links TRBV6-1 to TRBJ1-2; weak D call: TRBD1 (5 bases). The CDR3 runs 14 residues. The germline V gene has CDR1 MNHNS and CDR2 SASEGT. V was cut by 7 bases and J by 3 bases, with 15 bases left in between. CDR3 protein: CASIAGTADYGYTF. Written as DNA, the CDR3 is TGTGCCAGCATAGCCGGGACTGCGGACTATGGCTACACCTTC.

The V and J genes are TRBV27 and TRBJ1-1; the match to TRBD1 covers 12 bases. Germline CDR1 is MNHEY and CDR2 is SMNVEV (reference sequence). The ends lost 5 bases at V and 8 bases at J; junction bases unmatched: 9. CDR3 length: 15 residues. The CDR3 DNA follows: TGTGCCAGCAGTGAGTGGGACAGGGGGCCGCTAGAAGCTTTCTTT. Encoded protein: CASSEWDRGPLEAFF.

This clonotype was seen at least ten times. CDR3 sequence reads: CASSLSWNSPLHF. CDR3 nucleotide sequence: TGTGCCAGCAGCTTAAGTTGGAATTCACCCCTCCACTTT. The V gene is TRBV11-2, the J gene TRBJ1-6; D is undetermined. The CDR3 consists of 13 residues. Germline V CDR1 and CDR2: SGHAT, FQNNGV. V shed 2 bases and J shed 7 bases, with 6 bases lying between them.

Many counts were recorded for this clonotype. The chain uses TRBV14 and TRBJ2-2, with a weak D call TRBD1 (6 bases). CDR3 length: 16 residues. V was cut by 1 base and J by 6 bases, with 15 bases left in between. Germline values: CDR1 SGHDN, CDR2 FVKESK. The CDR3 nucleotides read TGTGCCAGCAGCCAAGTATCCAGGGGCCTCGCCGGGGAGCTGTTTTTT. Its protein is CASSQVSRGLAGELFF.

This clonotype was observed at least ten times. The CDR3 DNA sequence: TGCGCCAGCAGCTCAGAACAGGGGGCGAAGGGCAAAAACATTCAGTACTTC. Protein sequence: CASSSEQGAKGKNIQYF. V usage is TRBV5-1 and J usage is TRBJ2-4; 9 bases line up with TRBD1. The germline V gene has CDR1 SGHRS and CDR2 YFSETQ. The V segment lost 3 bases and the J segment 3 bases; nucleotides outside the gene matches: 10. This CDR3 has 17 amino acids.

This clonotype occurred many times. The rearrangement links TRBV7-2 to TRBJ2-5, with D possibly being TRBD1 (5 bases). V was shortened by 5 bases and J by 2 bases, with 9 bases between the two germline ends. Germline CDR1 and CDR2: SGHTA and FQGNSA. This CDR3 has 13 amino acids. The CDR3, as DNA: TGTGCCAGCAGCCGCAGGGCTCAAGAGACCCAGTACTTC. This translates into CASSRRAQETQYF. The full variable domain, completed using reference TRBV7-2 and TRBJ2-5, is GAGVSQSPSNKVTEKGKDVELRCDPISGHTALYWYRQSLGQGLEFLIYFQGNSAPDKSGLPSDRFSAERTGGSVSTLTIQRTQQEDSAVYLCASSRRAQETQYFGPGTRLLVL.